The rows below give T cell receptor beta chains drawn from one sample of a study of regulatory T cells in long-lasting Graves disease. TCRdb analysed the multiplex PCR reads with MiXCR anew, one entry per CDR3 protein. The data hold roughly 360,000 distinct CDR3 sequences, with roughly 10% observed a single time. These records were also assigned to another study, of T cells in Graves' hyperthyroidism and ophthalmopathy.

Material: peripheral blood mononuclear cells (PBMCs), obtained at new diagnosis, from a patient treated with antithyroid drugs. The receptors come from a woman aged 18-35 years with Graves disease. Each CDR3 is given with its conserved first and last residue. D genes are given only for firm matches. The listing skips clone size in some rows; elsewhere it reads once, few, many or a size class.

v_call	cdr3_length	j_call	clone_size	d_call	cdr3_nt	cdr3_aa
TRBV20-1	18	TRBJ2-1	many	TRBD2	TGCAGTGCTTGGACTAGCGGGAGAGGTGGGGGCCCCTACAATGAGCAGTTCTTC	CSAWTSGRGGGPYNEQFF
TRBV29-1	14	TRBJ2-1	NA	NA	TGCAGCGCCGATGGGGGGTCCTCCTACAATGAGCAGTTCTTC	CSADGGSSYNEQFF
TRBV5-5	15	TRBJ2-3	many	NA	TGTGCCAGCAGCGAAGGCCTGGGAGTGGATGGTACGCAGTATTTT	CASSEGLGVDGTQYF
TRBV6-1	15	TRBJ1-5	many	TRBD1	TGTGCCAGCACTCCGGGGCAGGGGGCTATTCAGCCCCAGCATTTT	CASTPGQGAIQPQHF
TRBV7-2	13	TRBJ1-1	many	NA	TGTGCCAGCAGCAAAAGGCCCGACACTGAAGCTTTCTTT	CASSKRPDTEAFF
TRBV28	15	TRBJ2-7	many	TRBD1	TGTGCCAGCAGCCAAAGACAGGGGCCAACCTACGAGCAGTACTTC	CASSQRQGPTYEQYF
TRBV20-1	17	TRBJ1-1	many	TRBD1	TGCAGTGCTAGGTCACCAAGGACAGGGCAACTGAACACTGAAGCTTTCTTT	CSARSPRTGQLNTEAFF
TRBV7-2	15	TRBJ2-1	few	NA	TGTGCCAGCAGCCCGGACCCTCTAGGAAACAATGAGCAGTTCTTC	CASSPDPLGNNEQFF
TRBV12-3/TRBV12-4	15	TRBJ1-2	NA	TRBD1	TGTGCCAGCAGTACCGGGACAGGGGGGAACTATGGCTACACCTTC	CASSTGTGGNYGYTF
TRBV7-9	16	TRBJ2-7	many	NA	TGTGCCAGCACCGCCACCACAGGGACTGGGGCCTACGAGCAGTACTTC	CASTATTGTGAYEQYF
TRBV4-1	15	TRBJ2-7	many	NA	TGCGCCAGCAGCCAAGAAGAGGCTAGAACCTACGAGCAGTACTTC	CASSQEEARTYEQYF
TRBV9	13	TRBJ1-2	few	NA	TGTGCCAGCAGCGTATCGGAGACCTATGGCTGCACCTTC	CASSVSETYGCTF
TRBV11-2	16	TRBJ2-1	many	NA	TGTGCCAGCAGATTAAACCTAGCGACGCCGTACAATGAGCAGTTCTTC	CASRLNLATPYNEQFF
TRBV4-3	16	TRBJ1-1	few	NA	TGCGCCAGCAGCCAAGATCCATCCGGGTTGGGCACTGAAGCTTTCTTT	CASSQDPSGLGTEAFF
TRBV7-3	19	TRBJ2-7	few	NA	TGTGCCAGCAGCCCCTGGCTTGGTAGAGTGTGGCGGGCGACCTACGAGCAGTACTTC	CASSPWLGRVWRATYEQYF
TRBV24-1	15	TRBJ1-3	NA	NA	TGTGCCCTAGAAGGACAGACAAGGCGAGGGGGCACCATATATTTT	CALEGQTRRGGTIYF
TRBV11-2	19	TRBJ2-1	NA	TRBD2	TGTGCCAGCAGCTTAGATCCTTCGGCGGGAGGGCCCCCGGGGAATGAGCAGTTCTTC	CASSLDPSAGGPPGNEQFF
TRBV27	12	TRBJ1-1	many	NA	TGTGCCAGCAGTGAACGCGGGGTTCGAGCTTTCTTT	CASSERGVRAFF
TRBV2	13	TRBJ2-1	few	NA	TGTGCCAGCAAACCGGGCTCCTACAATGAGCAGTTCTTC	CASKPGSYNEQFF
TRBV20-1	13	TRBJ1-2	many	TRBD1	TGCAGTGCTAGGCGGCAGGGGGCGAACGGCTACACCTTC	CSARRQGANGYTF
TRBV7-9	16	TRBJ2-3	once	NA	TGTGCCAGCAGCTTAGCGGTGGGGGGGCCGACAGATACGCAGTATTTT	CASSLAVGGPTDTQYF
TRBV9	14	TRBJ2-1	NA	NA	TGTGCCAGCAGCGTAGGTATTGAAAACAATGAGCAGTTCTTC	CASSVGIENNEQFF